This T cell receptor (beta chain) comes out of a study of T cell responses to AZD1222 COVID-19 vaccine (dated by TCRdb to the early 2020s). About the full investigation: AZD1222 recipients whose second dose came at about 4 weeks and those whose second dose came at about 12 weeks were combined into one group, since spike-specific TCR depth and breadth did not differ between the two schedules. Trial participants were enrolled by age into subgroups of 18-55, 56-69 and 70-plus years, and around 140, 26 and 57 TCR-sequenced participants, respectively, were included in these subgroups. TCR sequencing covered 233 trial participants: about 210 given two doses of AZD1222 and some 25 given two doses of MenACWY control vaccine.

Trimming takes 4 bases from V and 3 bases from J, and the germline ends sit 10 bases apart. From the germline V gene, CDR1 is SGHDT and CDR2 is YYEEEE. Spanning cysteine to phenylalanine, the CDR3 consists of 13 amino acids. The read is trimmed to its CDR3 DNA, 39 bases read in frame from base 1. What this sample's time point label stands for: baseline before first vaccination. Samples from vaccinated people were obtained from the UK trials COV001 and COV002, which included a single-blind randomized controlled phase 2/3 trial of AZD1222 (ChAdOx1 nCoV-19) in healthy adults. For TCRbeta chain sequencing, PBMC samples were collected from trial participants at day 0 and at day 28 after the second dose. Remarks on this clone: It has no known antigen specificity. Qualities for individual bases were not recorded, and no much larger clone is one base off.

The CDR3 regions of human TCRbeta chains were analyzed by immunosequencing. The authors' pipeline ran thus. TCRs in the repertoires were matched against a reference library of SARS-CoV-2-specific TCRs that had been generated with the MIRA antigen-specificity platform. Breadth meant the fraction of unique TCRs that were SARS-CoV-2-associated, whereas depth meant the fraction of total T cells that were SARS-CoV-2-associated. Using the MIRA data, each spike-specific TCR was mapped to the spike region that the TCR reacts to and placed in a CD4 or CD8 class. Log10-transformed breadth and depth values were compared by one-way ANOVA with Sidak's multiple comparisons tests. What TCRdb holds here is the immuneACCESS table cut down to in-frame rearrangements. Part of the clones is not present; checked against another copy, under half of the missing clones reflect an unresolved V gene, and the others are unexplained. V, J and clone size reflect that table, while D and trimming were determined from the DNA. Across this sample there are 100,000 to 150,000 clones, with around 92% seen only once. Of the sample, approximately 4.5% falls within the top ten clones.

What the work shows at the level of the full study, not this receptor alone: Conclusions about previously exposed vaccinees were limited because only six AZD1222 recipients were SARS-CoV-2 seropositive at baseline. No day 14 peak-response samples were available, so repertoires were characterized only after the peak T cell response. Epitopes outside the regions mutated in the B.1.351 and B.1.1.7 variants were reportedly recognized by nearly half of the unique spike-specific TCRs. Most participants were white British and females outnumbered males, and the authors suggested that clonal diversity may have been underestimated. CD4 TCRs associated with the vaccine covered the entire spike protein, and the dominant responses were in regions 160-218 and 743-854. A significant rise in spike-specific TCR breadth and depth was observed after two AZD1222 doses relative to day 0 and relative to MenACWY recipients. The 56-69-year group was small, and its depth increase did not reach significance, likely because of low power.

This TCR was recovered from an adult in good health. The chain uses TRBV5-6 and TRBJ2-5; the best D guess is TRBD2, with 6 bases matching. Here the sequenced sample was peripheral blood, taken on day 0 of AZD1222 vaccination. The DNA sequence reads TGTGCCAGCAGCAGGGACTTAAAAGAGACCCAGTACTTC. Translated, this gives CASSRDLKETQYF.